This TCR beta chain emerged from a study of blood T cell repertoires in COVID-19. Across the study: Acute and convalescent COVID-19 samples came from the United States, Italy and Spain. From T cells, B-cell-depleted T cells, or PBMCs came the material, which was cDNA or gDNA.

In terms of age and location, participants ranged from about 18 to 89 years and lived in roughly 22 US areas. Two consecutive negative NP/OP PCR tests, clearance, or resolved symptoms defined Cohort 3 recovery. The V end lost 5 bases, the J end lost 3 bases, and 15 bases lay between the germline ends. The CDR3 has 15 residues. Germline loops: CDR1 KGHDR, CDR2 SFDVKD. Clones were sequenced by immunoSEQ multiplex PCR, and TCRdb holds only the in-frame ones, with some missing. The data show around 390,000 clones, with around nine tenths seen just once and 10% held by the top ten. The TCR was taken from a woman between 45 and 60 years old who had recovered from COVID-19. Sequenced: PBMCs or T cells enriched from blood (not recorded which). The V and J genes are TRBV24-1 and TRBJ2-5; the D gene is possibly TRBD1 (6 bases). The CDR3 sequence: CATSGSWAGEETQYF. CDR3 sequence (DNA): TGTGCCACCAGTGGGTCTTGGGCAGGGGAAGAGACCCAGTACTTC.